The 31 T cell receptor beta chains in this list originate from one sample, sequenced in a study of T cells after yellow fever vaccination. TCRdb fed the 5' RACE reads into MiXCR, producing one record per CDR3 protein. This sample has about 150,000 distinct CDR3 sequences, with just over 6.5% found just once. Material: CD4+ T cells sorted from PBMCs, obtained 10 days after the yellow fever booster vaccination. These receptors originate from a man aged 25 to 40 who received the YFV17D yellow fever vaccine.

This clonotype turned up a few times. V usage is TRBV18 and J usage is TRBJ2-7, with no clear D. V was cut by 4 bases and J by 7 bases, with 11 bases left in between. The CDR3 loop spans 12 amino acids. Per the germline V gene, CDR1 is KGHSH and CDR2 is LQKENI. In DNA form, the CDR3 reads TGTGCCAGCTCACTTCAGGTGGGGGAGCAGTACTTC. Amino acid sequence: CASSLQVGEQYF.

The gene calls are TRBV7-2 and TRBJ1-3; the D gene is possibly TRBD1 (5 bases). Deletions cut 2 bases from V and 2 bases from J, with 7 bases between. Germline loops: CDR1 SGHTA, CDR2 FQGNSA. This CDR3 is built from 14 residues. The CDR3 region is CASSLQGTGNTIYF. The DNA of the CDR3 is TGTGCCAGCAGCTTACAGGGTACTGGAAACACCATATATTTT.

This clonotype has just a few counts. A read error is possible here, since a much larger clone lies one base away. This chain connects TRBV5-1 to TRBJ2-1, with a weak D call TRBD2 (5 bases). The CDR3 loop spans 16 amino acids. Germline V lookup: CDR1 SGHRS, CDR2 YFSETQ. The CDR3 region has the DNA TGCGGCAGCAGCCCCCTAGGCCAGCGGAATAAACTCGAGCAGTTCTTC. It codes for CGSSPLGQRNKLEQFF.

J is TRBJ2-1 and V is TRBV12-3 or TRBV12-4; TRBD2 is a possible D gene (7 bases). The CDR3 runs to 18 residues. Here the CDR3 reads CTCNGGGSRLGSYNEQFF. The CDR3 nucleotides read TGTACCTGCAATGGGGGCGGGAGCCGCTTGGGTTCCTACAATGAGCAGTTCTTC.

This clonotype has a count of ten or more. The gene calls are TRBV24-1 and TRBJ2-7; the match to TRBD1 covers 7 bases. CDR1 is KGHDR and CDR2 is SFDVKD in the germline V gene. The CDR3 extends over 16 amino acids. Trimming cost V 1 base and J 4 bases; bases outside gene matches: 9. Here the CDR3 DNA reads TGTGCCACCAGTGATTTTTCGACAGGGTCGGCATACGAGCAGTACTTC. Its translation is CATSDFSTGSAYEQYF.

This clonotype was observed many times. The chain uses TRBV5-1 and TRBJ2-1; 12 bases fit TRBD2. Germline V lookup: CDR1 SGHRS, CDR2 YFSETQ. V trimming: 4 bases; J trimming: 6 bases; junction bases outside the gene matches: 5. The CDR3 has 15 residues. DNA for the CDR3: TGCGCCAGCAGCCTAAGACTAGCGGGAGCCAATGAGCAGTTCTTC. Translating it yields CASSLRLAGANEQFF.

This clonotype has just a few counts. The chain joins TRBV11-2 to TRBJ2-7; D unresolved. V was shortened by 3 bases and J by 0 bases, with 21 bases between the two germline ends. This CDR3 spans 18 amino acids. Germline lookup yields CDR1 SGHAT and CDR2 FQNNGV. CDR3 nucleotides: TGTGCCAGCAGCTTTAGAGGAGAGGAAAGCTGGAGCTCCTACGAGCAGTACTTC. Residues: CASSFRGEESWSSYEQYF.

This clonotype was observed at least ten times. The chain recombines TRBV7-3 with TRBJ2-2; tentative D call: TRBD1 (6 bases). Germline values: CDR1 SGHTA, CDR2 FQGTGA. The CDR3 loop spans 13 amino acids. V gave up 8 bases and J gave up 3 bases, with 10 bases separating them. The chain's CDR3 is CASSDSHTGELFF. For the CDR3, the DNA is TGTGCCAGCTCGGACAGCCACACCGGGGAGCTGTTTTTT. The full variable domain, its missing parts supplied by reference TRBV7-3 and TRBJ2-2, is GAGVSQTPSNKVTEKGKYVELRCDPISGHTALYWYRQSLGQGPEFLIYFQGTGAADDSGLPNDRFFAVRPEGSVSTLKIQRTERGDSAVYLCASSDSHTGELFFGEGSRLTVL.

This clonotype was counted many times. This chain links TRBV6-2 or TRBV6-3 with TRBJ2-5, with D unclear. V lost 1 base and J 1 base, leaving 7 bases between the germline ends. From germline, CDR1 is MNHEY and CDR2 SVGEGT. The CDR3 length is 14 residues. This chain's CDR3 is CASSYLRTQETQYF. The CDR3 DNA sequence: TGTGCCAGCAGTTACTTGCGGACCCAAGAGACCCAGTACTTC.

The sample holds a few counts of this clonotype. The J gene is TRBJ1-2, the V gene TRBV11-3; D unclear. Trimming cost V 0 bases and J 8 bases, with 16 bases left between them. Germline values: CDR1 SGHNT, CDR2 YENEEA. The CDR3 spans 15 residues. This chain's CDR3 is CASSLDRGPIRGYTF. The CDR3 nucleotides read TGTGCCAGCAGCTTAGATCGCGGGCCTATTCGAGGCTACACCTTC.

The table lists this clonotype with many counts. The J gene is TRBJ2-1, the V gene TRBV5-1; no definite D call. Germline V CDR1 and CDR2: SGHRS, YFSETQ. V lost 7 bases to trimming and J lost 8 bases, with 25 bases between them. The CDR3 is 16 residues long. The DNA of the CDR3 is TGCGCCAGCCGAATAAGCCCTGGCAGGCCCTTAGATGAGCAGTTCTTC. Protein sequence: CASRISPGRPLDEQFF.

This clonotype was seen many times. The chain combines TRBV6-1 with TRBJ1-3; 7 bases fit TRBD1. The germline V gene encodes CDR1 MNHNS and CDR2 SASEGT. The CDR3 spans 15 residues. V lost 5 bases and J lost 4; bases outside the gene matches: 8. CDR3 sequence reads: CASSQTRTGGNTIYF. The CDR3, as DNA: TGTGCCAGCAGTCAAACAAGGACAGGCGGAAACACCATATATTTT.

The CDR3 DNA reads as TGTGCCAGCAGTCCGGGTCCGGGACTAGCGGGGCCTAGCACAGATACGCAGTATTTT. This codes for CASSPGPGLAGPSTDTQYF. V usage is TRBV28 and J usage is TRBJ2-3, with 13 positions matching TRBD2. V shed 5 bases and J 0 bases; nucleotides not matched to a gene: 11. The CDR3 loop spans 19 amino acids. Germline CDR1 reads MDHEN; CDR2 reads SYDVKM.

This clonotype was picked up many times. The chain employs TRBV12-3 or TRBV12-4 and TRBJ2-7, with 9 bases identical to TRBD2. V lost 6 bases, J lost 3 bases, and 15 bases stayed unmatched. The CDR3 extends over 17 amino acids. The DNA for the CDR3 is TGTGCCAGCAGCCCCCAGATGTTAGCGGGAGTTGACTACGAGCAGTACTTC. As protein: CASSPQMLAGVDYEQYF.

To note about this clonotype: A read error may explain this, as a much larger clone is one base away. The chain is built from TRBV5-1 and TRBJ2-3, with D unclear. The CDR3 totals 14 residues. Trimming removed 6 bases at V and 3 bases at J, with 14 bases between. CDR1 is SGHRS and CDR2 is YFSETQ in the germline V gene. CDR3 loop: CASNLGEETDTQYF. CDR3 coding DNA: TGCGCCAGCAACCTCGGAGAGGAAACAGATACGCAGTATTTT. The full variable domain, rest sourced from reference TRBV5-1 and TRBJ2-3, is KAGVTQTPRYLIKTRGQQVTLSCSPISGHRSVSWYQQTPGQGLQFLFEYFSETQRNKGNFPGRFSGRQFSNSRSEMNVSTLELGDSALYLCASNLGEETDTQYFGPGTRLTVL.

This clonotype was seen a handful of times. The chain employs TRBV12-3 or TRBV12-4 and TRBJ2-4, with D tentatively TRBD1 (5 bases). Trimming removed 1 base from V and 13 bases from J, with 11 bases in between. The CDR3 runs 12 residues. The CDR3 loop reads CASSLEGLSQYF. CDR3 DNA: TGTGCCAGCAGTTTAGAGGGGCTCTCCCAGTACTTC.

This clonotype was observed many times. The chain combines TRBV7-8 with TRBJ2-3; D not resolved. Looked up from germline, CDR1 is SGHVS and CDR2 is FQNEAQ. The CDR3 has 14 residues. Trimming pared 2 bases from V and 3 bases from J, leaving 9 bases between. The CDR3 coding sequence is TGTGCCAGCAGCTTACGTCTGGGGACAGATACGCAGTATTTT. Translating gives CASSLRLGTDTQYF.

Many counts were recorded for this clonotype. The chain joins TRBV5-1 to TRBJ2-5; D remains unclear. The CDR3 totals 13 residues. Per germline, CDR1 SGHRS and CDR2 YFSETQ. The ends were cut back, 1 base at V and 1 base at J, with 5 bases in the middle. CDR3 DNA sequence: TGCGCCAGCAGCTTGCCTTCCCAAGAGACCCAGTACTTC. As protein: CASSLPSQETQYF.

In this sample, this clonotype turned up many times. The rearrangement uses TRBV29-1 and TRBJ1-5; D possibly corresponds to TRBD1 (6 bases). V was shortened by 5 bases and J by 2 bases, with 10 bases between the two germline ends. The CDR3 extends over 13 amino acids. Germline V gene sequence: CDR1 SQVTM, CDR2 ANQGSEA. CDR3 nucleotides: TGCAGCGTTAAACAGGGCCGCAATCAGCCCCAGCATTTT. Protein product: CSVKQGRNQPQHF.

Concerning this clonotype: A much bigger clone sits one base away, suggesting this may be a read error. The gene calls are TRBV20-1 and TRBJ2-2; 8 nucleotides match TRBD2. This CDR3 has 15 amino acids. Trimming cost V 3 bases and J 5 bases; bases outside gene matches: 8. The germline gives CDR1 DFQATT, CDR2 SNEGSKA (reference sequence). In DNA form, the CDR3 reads TGCAGTGCTAGTCTCGGACTAGCTACGACCGGGGAGCTGTTTTTT. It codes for CSASLGLATTGELFF.

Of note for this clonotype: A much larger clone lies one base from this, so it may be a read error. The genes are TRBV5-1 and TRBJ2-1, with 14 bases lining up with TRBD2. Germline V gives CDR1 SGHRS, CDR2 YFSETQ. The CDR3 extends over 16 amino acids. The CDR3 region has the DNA TGCGTCAGCAGCTCCCCGGGACTAGCGGGAGTGGGGGAGCAGTTCTTC. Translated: CVSSSPGLAGVGEQFF.

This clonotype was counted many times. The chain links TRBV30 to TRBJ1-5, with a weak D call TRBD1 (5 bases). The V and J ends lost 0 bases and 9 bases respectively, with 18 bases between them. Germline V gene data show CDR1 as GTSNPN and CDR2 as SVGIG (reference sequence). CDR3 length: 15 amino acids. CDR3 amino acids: CAWSVTGNPRGPQHF. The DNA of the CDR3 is TGTGCCTGGAGTGTTACGGGGAACCCTAGGGGGCCCCAGCATTTT.

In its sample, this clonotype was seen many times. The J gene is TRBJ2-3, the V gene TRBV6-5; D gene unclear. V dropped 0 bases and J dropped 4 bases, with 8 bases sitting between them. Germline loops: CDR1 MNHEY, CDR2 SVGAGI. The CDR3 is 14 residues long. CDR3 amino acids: CASSYSAGADTQYF. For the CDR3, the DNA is TGTGCCAGCAGTTACTCGGCAGGTGCAGATACGCAGTATTTT.

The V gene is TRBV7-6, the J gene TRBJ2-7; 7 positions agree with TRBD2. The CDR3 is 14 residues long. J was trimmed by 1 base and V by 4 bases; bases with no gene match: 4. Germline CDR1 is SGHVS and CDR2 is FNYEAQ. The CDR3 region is CASSYRGRSYEQYF. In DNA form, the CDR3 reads TGTGCCAGCAGCTACCGCGGGAGATCCTACGAGCAGTACTTC.

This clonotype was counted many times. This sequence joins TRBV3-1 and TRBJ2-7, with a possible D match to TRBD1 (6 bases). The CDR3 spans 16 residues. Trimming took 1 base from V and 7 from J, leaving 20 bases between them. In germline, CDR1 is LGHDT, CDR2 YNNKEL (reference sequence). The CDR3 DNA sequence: TGTGCCAGCAGCCAAGTGAGTCTGGGTGAGGGGGAAGAGCAGTACTTC. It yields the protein CASSQVSLGEGEEQYF.

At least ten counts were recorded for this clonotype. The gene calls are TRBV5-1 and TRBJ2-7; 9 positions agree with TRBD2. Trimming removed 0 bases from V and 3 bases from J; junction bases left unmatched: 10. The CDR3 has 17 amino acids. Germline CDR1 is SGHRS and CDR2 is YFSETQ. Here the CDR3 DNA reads TGCGCCAGCAGCTTGGCCAAAGGGACTAGCACCCACTACGAGCAGTACTTC. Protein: CASSLAKGTSTHYEQYF. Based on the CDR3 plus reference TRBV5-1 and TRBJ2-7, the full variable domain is KAGVTQTPRYLIKTRGQQVTLSCSPISGHRSVSWYQQTPGQGLQFLFEYFSETQRNKGNFPGRFSGRQFSNSRSEMNVSTLELGDSALYLCASSLAKGTSTHYEQYFGPGTRLTVT.

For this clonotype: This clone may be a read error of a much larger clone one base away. In DNA form, the CDR3 reads TGCAGTGCTAGAGATCAAAGGTGGATTTCTGCCTCTGGGGCCAACGTCCTGACTTTC. The encoded protein is CSARDQRWISASGANVLTF. The chain carries TRBV20-1 and TRBJ2-6; D call uncertain. With 0 bases removed from V and 0 bases from J, the gap between germline ends came to 18 bases. The CDR3 is 19 residues long. Germline V lookup: CDR1 DFQATT, CDR2 SNEGSKA (reference sequence).

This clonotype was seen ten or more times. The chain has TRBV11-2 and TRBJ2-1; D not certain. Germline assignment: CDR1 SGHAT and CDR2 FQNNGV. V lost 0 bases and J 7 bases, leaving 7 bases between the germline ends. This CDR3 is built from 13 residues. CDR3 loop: CASSLEFRNEQFF. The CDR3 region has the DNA TGTGCCAGCAGCTTAGAGTTCCGGAATGAGCAGTTCTTC.

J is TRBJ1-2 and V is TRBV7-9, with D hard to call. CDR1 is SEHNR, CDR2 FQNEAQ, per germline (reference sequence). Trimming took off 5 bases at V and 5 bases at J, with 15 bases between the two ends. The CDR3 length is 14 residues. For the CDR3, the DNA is TGTGCCAGCAGCCACCCCAGGAGCGAGTATGGCTACACCTTC. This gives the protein CASSHPRSEYGYTF.

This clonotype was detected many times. The chain's CDR3 is CASSIRKENTEAFF. The CDR3 bases are TGTGCCAGTAGTATCAGGAAAGAGAACACTGAAGCTTTCTTT. The rearrangement joins TRBV19 to TRBJ1-1; no clear D gene. The CDR3 loop spans 14 amino acids. Between the trimmed V and J ends, which lost 3 bases and 1 base, there was a span of 9 bases. Germline V lookup: CDR1 LNHDA, CDR2 SQIVND (reference sequence).

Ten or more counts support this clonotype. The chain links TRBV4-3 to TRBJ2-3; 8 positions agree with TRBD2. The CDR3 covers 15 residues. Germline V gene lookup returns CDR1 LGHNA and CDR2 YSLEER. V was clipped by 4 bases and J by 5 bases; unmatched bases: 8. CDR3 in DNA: TGCGCCAGCAGCCGCAGTAGCGGGAAGATAGATACGCAGTATTTT. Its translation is CASSRSSGKIDTQYF.